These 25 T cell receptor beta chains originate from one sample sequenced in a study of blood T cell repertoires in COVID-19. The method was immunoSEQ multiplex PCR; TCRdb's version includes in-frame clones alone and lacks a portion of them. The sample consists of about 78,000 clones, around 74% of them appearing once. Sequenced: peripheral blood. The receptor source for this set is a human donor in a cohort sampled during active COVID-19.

CDR3 amino acids: CASSERFFDRVVGYTF. The DNA for the CDR3 is TGTGCCAGCAGTGAGAGGTTTTTCGACAGGGTCGTTGGCTACACCTTC. This rearrangement joins TRBV6-1 to TRBJ1-2; 7 nucleotides match TRBD1. The V gene end was trimmed by 3 bases and the J gene end by 7 bases; junction bases not matched to a gene: 14. Germline assignment: CDR1 MNHNS and CDR2 SASEGT. This CDR3 has 16 amino acids.

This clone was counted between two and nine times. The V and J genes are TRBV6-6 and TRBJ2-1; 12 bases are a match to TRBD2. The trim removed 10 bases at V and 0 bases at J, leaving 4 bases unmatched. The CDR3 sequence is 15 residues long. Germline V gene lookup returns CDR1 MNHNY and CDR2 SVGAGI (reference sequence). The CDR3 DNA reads TGTGCCACCCTAGCGGGGGGGCCCTCCTACAATGAGCAGTTCTTC. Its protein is CATLAGGPSYNEQFF.

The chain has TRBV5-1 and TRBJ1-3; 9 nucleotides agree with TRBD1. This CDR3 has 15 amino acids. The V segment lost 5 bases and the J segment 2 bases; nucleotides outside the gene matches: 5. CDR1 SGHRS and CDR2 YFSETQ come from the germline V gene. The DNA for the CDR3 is TGCGCCAGCAGGGGACAGGGAGTCACTGGAAACACCATATATTTT. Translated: CASRGQGVTGNTIYF. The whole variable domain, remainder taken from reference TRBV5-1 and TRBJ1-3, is KAGVTQTPRYLIKTRGQQVTLSCSPISGHRSVSWYQQTPGQGLQFLFEYFSETQRNKGNFPGRFSGRQFSNSRSEMNVSTLELGDSALYLCASRGQGVTGNTIYFGEGSWLTVV.

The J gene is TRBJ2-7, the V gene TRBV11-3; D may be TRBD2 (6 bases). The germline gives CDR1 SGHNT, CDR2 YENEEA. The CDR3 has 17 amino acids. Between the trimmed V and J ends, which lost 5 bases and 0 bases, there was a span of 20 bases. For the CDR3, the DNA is TGTGCCAGCAGCCGGCCCGCGGGACTGACCCTCTCCTACGAGCAGTACTTC. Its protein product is CASSRPAGLTLSYEQYF. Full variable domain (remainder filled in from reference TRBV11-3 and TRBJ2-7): EAGVVQSPRYKIIEKKQPVAFWCNPISGHNTLYWYLQNLGQGPELLIRYENEEAVDDSQLPKDRFSAERLKGVDSTLKIQPAELGDSAVYLCASSRPAGLTLSYEQYFGPGTRLTVT.

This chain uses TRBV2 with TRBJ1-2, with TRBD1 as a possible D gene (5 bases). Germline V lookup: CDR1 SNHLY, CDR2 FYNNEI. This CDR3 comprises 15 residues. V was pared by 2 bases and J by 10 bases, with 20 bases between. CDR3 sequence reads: CASSERGILSGIYTF. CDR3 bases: TGTGCCAGCAGTGAACGGGGGATTCTAAGTGGTATCTACACCTTC.

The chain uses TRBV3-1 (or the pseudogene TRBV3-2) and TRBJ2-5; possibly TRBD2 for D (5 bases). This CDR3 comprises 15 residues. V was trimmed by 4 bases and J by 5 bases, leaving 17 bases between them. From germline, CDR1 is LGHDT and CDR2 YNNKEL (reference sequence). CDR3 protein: CASSLGVGSGETQYF. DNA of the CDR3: TGTGCCAGCAGCCTGGGAGTTGGGAGTGGGGAGACCCAGTACTTC.

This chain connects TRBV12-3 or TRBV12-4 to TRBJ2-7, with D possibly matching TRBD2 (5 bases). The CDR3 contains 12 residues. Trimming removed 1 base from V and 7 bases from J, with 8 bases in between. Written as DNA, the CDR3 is TGTGCCAGCAGTTTAGGCCGAGGGGAGCAGTACTTC. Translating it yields CASSLGRGEQYF.

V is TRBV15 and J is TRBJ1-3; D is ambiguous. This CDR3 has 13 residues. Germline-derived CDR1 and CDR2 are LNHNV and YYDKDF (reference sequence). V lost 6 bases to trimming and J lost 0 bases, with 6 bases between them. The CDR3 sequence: CATRGSSGNTIYF. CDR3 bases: TGTGCCACCAGGGGGAGCTCTGGAAACACCATATATTTT.

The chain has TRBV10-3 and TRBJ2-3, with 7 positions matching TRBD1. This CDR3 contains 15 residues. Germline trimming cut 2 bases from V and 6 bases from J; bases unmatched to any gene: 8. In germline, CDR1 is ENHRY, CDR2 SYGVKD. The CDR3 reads CAISENGDSADTQYF. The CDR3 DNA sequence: TGTGCCATCAGTGAGAATGGGGACAGCGCGGATACGCAGTATTTT.

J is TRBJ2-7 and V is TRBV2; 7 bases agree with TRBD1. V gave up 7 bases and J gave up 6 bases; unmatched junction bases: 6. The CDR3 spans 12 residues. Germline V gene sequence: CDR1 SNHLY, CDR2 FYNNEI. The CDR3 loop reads CASTDRAGEQYF. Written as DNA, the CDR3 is TGTGCCAGCACCGACAGGGCTGGCGAGCAGTACTTC.

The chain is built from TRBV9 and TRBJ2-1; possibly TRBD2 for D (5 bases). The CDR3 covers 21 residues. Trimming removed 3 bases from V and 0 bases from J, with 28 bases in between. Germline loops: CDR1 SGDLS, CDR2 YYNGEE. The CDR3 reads CASSGTQLVADYKRSYNEQFF. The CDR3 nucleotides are TGTGCCAGCAGCGGCACCCAACTAGTCGCGGATTATAAGCGCTCCTACAATGAGCAGTTCTTC. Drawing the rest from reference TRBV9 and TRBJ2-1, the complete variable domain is DSGVTQTPKHLITATGQRVTLRCSPRSGDLSVYWYQQSLDQGLQFLIQYYNGEERAKGNILERFSAQQFPDLHSELNLSSLELGDSALYFCASSGTQLVADYKRSYNEQFFGPGTRLTVL.

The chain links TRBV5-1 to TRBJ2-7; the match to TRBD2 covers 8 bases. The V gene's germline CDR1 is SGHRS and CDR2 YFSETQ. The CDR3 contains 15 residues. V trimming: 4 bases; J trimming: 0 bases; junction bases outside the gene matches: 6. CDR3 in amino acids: CASSPGGVSSYEQYF. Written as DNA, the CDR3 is TGCGCCAGCAGCCCCGGGGGGGTTAGCTCCTACGAGCAGTACTTC.

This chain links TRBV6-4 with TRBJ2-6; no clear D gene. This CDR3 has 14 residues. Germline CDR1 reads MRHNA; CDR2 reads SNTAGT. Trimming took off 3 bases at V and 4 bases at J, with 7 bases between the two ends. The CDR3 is CASSEEPGANVLTF. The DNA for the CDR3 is TGTGCCAGCAGTGAGGAGCCGGGGGCCAACGTCCTGACTTTC.

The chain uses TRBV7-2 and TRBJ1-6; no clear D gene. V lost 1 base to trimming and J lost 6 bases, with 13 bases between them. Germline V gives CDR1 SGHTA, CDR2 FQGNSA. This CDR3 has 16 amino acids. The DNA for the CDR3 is TGTGCCAGCAGCTTAGTGGCGGGCCAACTTAATTCACCCCTCCACTTT. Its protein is CASSLVAGQLNSPLHF.

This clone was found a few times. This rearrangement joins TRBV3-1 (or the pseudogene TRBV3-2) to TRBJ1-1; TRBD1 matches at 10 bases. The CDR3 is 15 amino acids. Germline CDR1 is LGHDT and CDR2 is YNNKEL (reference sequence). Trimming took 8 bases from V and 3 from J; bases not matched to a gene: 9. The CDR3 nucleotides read TGTGCCAGCGGGACAGGGGATGGTTGGGACACTGAAGCTTTCTTT. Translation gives CASGTGDGWDTEAFF.

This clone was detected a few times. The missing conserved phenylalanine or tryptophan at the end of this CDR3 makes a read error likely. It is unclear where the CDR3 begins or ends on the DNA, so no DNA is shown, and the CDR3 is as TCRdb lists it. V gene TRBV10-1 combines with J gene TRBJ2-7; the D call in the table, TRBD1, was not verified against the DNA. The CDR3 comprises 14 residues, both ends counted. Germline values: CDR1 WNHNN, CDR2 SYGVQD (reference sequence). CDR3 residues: CASRNLDRDRGPQG.

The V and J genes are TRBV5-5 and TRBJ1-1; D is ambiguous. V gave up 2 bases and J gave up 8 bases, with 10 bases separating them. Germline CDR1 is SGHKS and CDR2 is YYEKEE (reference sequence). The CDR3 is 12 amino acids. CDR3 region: CASSFSGSEAFF. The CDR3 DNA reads TGTGCCAGCAGCTTTTCAGGATCAGAAGCTTTCTTT. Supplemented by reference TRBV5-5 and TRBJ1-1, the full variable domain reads DAGVTQSPTHLIKTRGQQVTLRCSPISGHKSVSWYQQVLGQGPQFIFQYYEKEERGRGNFPDRFSARQFPNYSSELNVNALLLGDSALYLCASSFSGSEAFFGQGTRLTVV.

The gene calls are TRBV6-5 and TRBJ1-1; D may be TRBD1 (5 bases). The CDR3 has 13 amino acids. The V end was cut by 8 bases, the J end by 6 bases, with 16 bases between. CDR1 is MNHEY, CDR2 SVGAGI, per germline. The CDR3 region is CASCVSRAAEAFF. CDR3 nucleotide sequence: TGTGCCAGCTGCGTCTCCAGGGCTGCTGAAGCTTTCTTT.

CDR3 in DNA: TGCAGTGCTAGTCGACAGCAATACCAAGAGACCCAGTACTTC. It specifies CSASRQQYQETQYF. The rearrangement joins TRBV20-1 to TRBJ2-5, with a tentative D call TRBD1 (5 bases). This CDR3 contains 14 residues. From germline, CDR1 is DFQATT and CDR2 SNEGSKA (reference sequence). V dropped 3 bases and J dropped 0 bases, with 11 bases sitting between them.

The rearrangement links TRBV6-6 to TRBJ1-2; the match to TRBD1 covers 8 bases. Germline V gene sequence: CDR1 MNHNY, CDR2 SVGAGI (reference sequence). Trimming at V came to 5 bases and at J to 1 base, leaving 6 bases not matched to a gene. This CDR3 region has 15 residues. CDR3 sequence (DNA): TGTGCCAGCAGTCTGACAGGGGCCCTTAACTATGGCTACACCTTC. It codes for CASSLTGALNYGYTF.

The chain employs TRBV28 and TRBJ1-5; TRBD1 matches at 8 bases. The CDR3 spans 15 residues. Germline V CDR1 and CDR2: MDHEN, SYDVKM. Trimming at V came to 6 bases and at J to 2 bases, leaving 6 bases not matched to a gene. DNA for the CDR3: TGTGCCAGCAGAGACCCGACAGGGGGCAATCAGCCCCAGCATTTT. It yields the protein CASRDPTGGNQPQHF.

DNA for the CDR3: TGTGCCAGCAGCTTAGTCCTCTACTCTTCAGATACGCAGTATTTT. Translation gives CASSLVLYSSDTQYF. The chain links TRBV11-2 to TRBJ2-3; the D is unclear. CDR3 size: 15 residues. V shed 1 base and J shed 4 bases, with 12 bases lying between them. Germline V gives CDR1 SGHAT, CDR2 FQNNGV.

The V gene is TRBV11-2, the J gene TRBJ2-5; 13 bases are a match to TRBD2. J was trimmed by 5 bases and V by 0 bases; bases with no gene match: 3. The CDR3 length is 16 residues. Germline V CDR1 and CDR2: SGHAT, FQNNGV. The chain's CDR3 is CASSLELGLAGETQYF. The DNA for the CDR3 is TGTGCCAGCAGCTTAGAACTGGGACTAGCGGGGGAGACCCAGTACTTC.

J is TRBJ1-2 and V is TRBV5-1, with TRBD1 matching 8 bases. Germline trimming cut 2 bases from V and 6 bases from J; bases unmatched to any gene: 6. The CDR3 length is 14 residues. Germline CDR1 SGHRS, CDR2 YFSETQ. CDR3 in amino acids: CASSLGQGNDGYTF. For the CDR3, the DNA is TGCGCCAGCAGCTTAGGACAGGGCAACGATGGCTACACCTTC. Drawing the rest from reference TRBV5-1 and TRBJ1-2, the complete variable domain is KAGVTQTPRYLIKTRGQQVTLSCSPISGHRSVSWYQQTPGQGLQFLFEYFSETQRNKGNFPGRFSGRQFSNSRSEMNVSTLELGDSALYLCASSLGQGNDGYTFGSGTRLTVV.

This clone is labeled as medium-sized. CDR3: CASGGTTTDTQYF. DNA for the CDR3: TGTGCCAGCGGTGGCACCACCACAGATACGCAGTATTTT. V is TRBV4-2 and J is TRBJ2-3; no firm D call. Per the germline V gene, CDR1 is LGHNA and CDR2 is YNFKEQ. This CDR3 has 13 amino acids. The V end lost 8 bases, the J end lost 2 bases, and 11 bases lay between the germline ends.